This record covers a single TCR beta chain. The sample is drawn from a study of cytomegalovirus exposure and HLA in healthy donors. Clones were read by immunoSEQ multiplex PCR, and TCRdb kept only the in-frame ones, dropping some. The sample carries approximately 59,000 clones, 85% to 95% recorded once. The CDR3 is 14 amino acids. Germline V gene sequence: CDR1 MDHEN, CDR2 SYDVKM. Trimming took 5 bases from V and 3 from J, leaving 14 bases between them. The rearrangement joins TRBV28 to TRBJ2-7, with unresolved D. The sequence was obtained from a young man in good health and CMV-seropositive. The sequencing sample was made of PBMCs. The CDR3 here is CASSPPRPHYEQYF. In nucleotides, the CDR3 is TGTGCCAGCAGTCCTCCCAGGCCGCACTACGAGCAGTACTTC.